One sample yielded the 6 T cell receptor beta chains listed below, sequenced in a study of CXCR3-negative and CXCR3-positive naive CD8 T cells. Study-level points and caveats: TRB CDR3 hydrophobicity was greater in CXCR3-positive naive cells than in CXCR3-negative naive cells.

Their antigens are not known. It was by 5' RACE with UMI labels that the TRB cDNA libraries were prepared. TCRdb reprocessed the 5' RACE reads, with one entry per CDR3 protein and no DNA. The sample includes around 65,000 distinct CDR3 sequences. Specimen: naive CXCR3+ CD8+ T cells from blood. The subset here: CD45RO-CCR7+CD27+CD95- naive CD8+ T cells expressing CXCR3 (TNR3+). The receptors derive from a human donor in good health. Some clones in this sample may be carry-over from other donors' samples.

The chain joins TRBV6-2 or TRBV6-3 to TRBJ1-4; as DNA is missing, the TRBD1 call by TCRdb cannot be tested. CDR3 length equals 17 residues. Germline assignment: CDR1 MNHEY and CDR2 SVGEGT. The CDR3 sequence: CASSPLTSQGAGEKLFF.

The chain recombines TRBV19 with TRBJ2-7; TCRdb's assignment of TRBD1 cannot be checked, as there is no DNA. Germline loops: CDR1 LNHDA, CDR2 SQIVND (reference sequence). There are 13 residues in the CDR3. CDR3 region: CASSATGSYEQYF.

This chain connects TRBV15 to TRBJ1-1. CDR1 LNHNV and CDR2 YYDKDF come from the germline V gene (reference sequence). CDR3 length equals 15 residues. The CDR3 loop is CATSRIREFDTEAFF.

The rearrangement uses TRBV12-3 or TRBV12-4 and TRBJ2-3; TCRdb calls TRBD1, which cannot be checked without DNA. CDR3 length equals 14 residues. The CDR3 is CASSFGTGGDTQYF.

The J gene is TRBJ1-2, the V gene TRBV28. This CDR3 is built from 13 residues. CDR1 MDHEN and CDR2 SYDVKM come from the germline V gene. This chain's CDR3 is CASTTGGVHGYTF.

Here the CDR3 reads CASSLGDYEQYF. The chain combines TRBV7-9 with TRBJ2-7. The CDR3 is 12 amino acids. The germline CDR1 and CDR2 sequences are SEHNR and FQNEAQ (reference sequence).